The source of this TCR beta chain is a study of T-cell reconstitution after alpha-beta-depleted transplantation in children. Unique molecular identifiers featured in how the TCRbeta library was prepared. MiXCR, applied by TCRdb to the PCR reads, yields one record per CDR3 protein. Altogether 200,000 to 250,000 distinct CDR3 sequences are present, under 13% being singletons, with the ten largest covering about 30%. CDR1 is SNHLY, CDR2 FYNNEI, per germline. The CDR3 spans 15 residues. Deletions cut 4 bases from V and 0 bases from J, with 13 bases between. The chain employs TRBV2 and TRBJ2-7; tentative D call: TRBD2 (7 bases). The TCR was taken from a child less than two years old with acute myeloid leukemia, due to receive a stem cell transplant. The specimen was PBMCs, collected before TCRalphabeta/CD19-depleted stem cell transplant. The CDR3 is CASSGRGAHSYEQYF. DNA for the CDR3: TGTGCCAGCAGTGGTCGGGGGGCTCACTCCTACGAGCAGTACTTC. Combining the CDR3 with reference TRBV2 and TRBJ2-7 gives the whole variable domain EPEVTQTPSHQVTQMGQEVILRCVPISNHLYFYWYRQILGQKVEFLVSFYNNEISEKSEIFDDQFSVERPDGSNFTLKIRSTKLEDSAMYFCASSGRGAHSYEQYFGPGTRLTVT.